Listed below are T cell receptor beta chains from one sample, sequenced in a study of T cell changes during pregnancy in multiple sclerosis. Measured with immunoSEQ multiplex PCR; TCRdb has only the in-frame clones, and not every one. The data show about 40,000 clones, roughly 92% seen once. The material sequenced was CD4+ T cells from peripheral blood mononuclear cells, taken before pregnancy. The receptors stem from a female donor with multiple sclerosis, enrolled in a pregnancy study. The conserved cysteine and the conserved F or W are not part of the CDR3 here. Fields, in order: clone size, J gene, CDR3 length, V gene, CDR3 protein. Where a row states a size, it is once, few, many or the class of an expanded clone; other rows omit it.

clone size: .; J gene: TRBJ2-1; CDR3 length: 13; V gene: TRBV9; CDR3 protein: ASSAIRTFAGEQF
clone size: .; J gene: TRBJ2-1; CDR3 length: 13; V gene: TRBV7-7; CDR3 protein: ASSSGLAGKNEQF
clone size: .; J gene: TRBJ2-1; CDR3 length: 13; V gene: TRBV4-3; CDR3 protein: ASSQGRQGRNEQF
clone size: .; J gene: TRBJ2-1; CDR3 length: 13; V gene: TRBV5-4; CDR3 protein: ASSSAGGYNDEQF
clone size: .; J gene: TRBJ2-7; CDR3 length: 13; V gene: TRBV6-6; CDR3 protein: ASSLRTSRTDEQY
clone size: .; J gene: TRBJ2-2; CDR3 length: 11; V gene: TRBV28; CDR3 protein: ASLVAGKGELF
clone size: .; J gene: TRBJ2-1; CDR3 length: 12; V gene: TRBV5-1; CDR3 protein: ASSQTGPGNEQF
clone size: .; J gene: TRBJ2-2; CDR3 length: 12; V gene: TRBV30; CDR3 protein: AGLAVTNTGELF
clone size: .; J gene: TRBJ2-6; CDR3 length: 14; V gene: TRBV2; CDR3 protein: ASKTGVFSGANVLT
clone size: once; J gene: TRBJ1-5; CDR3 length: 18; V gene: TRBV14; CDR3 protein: ASSLKSAHLALISNQPQH
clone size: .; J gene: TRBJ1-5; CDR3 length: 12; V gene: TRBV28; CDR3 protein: ASRIPGQGEPQH
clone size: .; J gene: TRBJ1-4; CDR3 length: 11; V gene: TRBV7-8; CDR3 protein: ASSFDRREKLF
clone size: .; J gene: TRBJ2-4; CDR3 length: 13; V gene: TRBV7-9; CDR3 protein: ASSLSGNPKNIQY
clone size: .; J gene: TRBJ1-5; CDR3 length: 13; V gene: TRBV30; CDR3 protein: AWSGQGYSNQPQH
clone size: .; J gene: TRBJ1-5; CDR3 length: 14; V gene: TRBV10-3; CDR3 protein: AISGSGLASNQPQH
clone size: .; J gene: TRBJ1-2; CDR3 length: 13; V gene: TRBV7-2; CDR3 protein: ASSISRAWHYGYT
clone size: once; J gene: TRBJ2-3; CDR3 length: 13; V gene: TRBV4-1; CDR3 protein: ASSPYREVEDTQY
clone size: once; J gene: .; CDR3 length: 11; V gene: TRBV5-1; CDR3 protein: ASRASGAYEQY
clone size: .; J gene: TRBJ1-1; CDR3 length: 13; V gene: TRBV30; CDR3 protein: AWISGSPQGTEAF
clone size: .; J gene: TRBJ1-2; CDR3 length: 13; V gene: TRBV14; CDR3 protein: ASSRNAPGGSGYT
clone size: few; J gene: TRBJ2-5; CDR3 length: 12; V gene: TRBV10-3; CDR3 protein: AISERQEPETQY
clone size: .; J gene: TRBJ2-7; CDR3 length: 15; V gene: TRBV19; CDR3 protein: ASSFVGSGTRTYEQY
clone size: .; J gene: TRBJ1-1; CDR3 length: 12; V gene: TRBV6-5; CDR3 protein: ASSQADRGTEAF
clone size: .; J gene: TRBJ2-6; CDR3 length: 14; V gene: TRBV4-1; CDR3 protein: ASSQPPGAGANVLT
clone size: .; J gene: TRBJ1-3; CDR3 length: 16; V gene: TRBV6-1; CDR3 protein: ASSDRPQGANIANTIY
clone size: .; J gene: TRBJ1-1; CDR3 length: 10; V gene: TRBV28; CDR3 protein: ASSLQGFEAF
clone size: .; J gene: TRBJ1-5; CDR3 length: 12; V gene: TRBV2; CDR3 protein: ASRRDSWDQPQH
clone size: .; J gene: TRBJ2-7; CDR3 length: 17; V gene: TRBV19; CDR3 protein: ASSMGYAPGQLSSYEQY